This record looks at one T cell receptor beta chain sequence and its context. Its antigen is unidentified. The entry originates in a study of cytomegalovirus exposure and HLA in healthy donors. Findings of the study overall: Presence/absence analyses treated sequencing depth as roughly uniform across donors. An analysis was carried out at a later point. It showed that HLA-associated TCR beta chains were more clonally expanded than equally common non-associated chains. An analysis done earlier found most TCR beta V segments productive about 87% or about 30% of the time.

V lost 3 bases to trimming and J lost 3 bases; unmatched junction nucleotides: 3. This CDR3 has 13 residues. The germline CDR1 and CDR2 sequences are SGHRS and YFSETQ. Both 60 Vbeta primers and 13 Jbeta primers went into the PCR. Some clones are missing from TCRdb's copy, which holds only in-frame ones; the method was immunoSEQ multiplex PCR. The table includes 100,000 to 150,000 clones, about 71% detected once. The gene calls are TRBV5-1 and TRBJ2-7; TRBD1 matches 7 bases. Sequencing used PBMCs. This receptor was identified in a woman between 50 and 59 years old in good health and CMV-seronegative. CDR3 nucleotide sequence: TGCGCCAGCAGCTGGGACAGAAACTACGAGCAGTACTTC. Protein product: CASSWDRNYEQYF.